The present TCR beta chain was sequenced within a study of early T cells in non-severe SARS-CoV-2 infection. In the study overall: From unsorted whole blood, bulk RNA was sequenced, and the chains remained unpaired.

Tagging with unique molecular identifiers was applied to individual cDNA molecules. MiXCR, applied by TCRdb to the 5' RACE reads, yields one record per CDR3 protein. The sample includes tens of thousands of distinct CDR3 sequences, 11% to 15% seen only once; the top ten take 11%. Regarding the study as a whole: Anti-spike CD8 responses were favored in VDJdb matching, and private and CD4 specificities were missed.

As for this clonotype: Its antigen is not identified.

V trimming: 6 bases; J trimming: 4 bases; junction bases outside the gene matches: 4. Germline lookup yields CDR1 DFQATT and CDR2 SNEGSKA (reference sequence). This CDR3 spans 13 amino acids. Material for sequencing was whole blood. This TCR derives from an adult who was a healthcare worker with PCR-confirmed SARS-CoV-2 infection or an uninfected control (not recorded which). The rearrangement uses TRBV20-1 and TRBJ2-5; TRBD2 matches 11 bases. CDR3 residues: CSAVAGGPETQYF. CDR3 sequence (DNA): TGCAGTGCAGTAGCGGGGGGGCCAGAGACCCAGTACTTC.